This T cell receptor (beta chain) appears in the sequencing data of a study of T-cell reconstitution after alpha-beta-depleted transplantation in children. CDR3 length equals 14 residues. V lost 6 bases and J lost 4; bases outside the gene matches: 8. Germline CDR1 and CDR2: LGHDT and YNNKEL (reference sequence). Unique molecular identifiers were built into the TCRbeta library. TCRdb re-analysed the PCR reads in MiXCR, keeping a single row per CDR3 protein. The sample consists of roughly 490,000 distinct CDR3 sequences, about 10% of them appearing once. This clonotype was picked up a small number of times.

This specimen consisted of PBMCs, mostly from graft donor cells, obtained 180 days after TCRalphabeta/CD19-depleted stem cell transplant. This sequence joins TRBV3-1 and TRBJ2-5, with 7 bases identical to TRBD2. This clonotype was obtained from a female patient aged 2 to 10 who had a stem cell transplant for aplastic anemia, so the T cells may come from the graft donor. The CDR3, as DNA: TGTGCCAGCAGTGGACTAGAGGGTCGAGAGACCCAGTACTTC. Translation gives CASSGLEGRETQYF.